Shown below are 10 T cell receptor beta chains from a single sample sequenced in a study of blood T cell repertoires in COVID-19. Profiled with immunoSEQ multiplex PCR; TCRdb holds only in-frame clones, not every one. The sample lists tens of thousands of clones; approximately 78% were seen once. The material sequenced was peripheral blood. Receptor source: a woman older than 75 with acute or convalescent COVID-19.

The CDR3 DNA follows: TGTGCCAGCAGCAAAGTGAGCGCTAACGAGCAGTACTTC. This gives the protein CASSKVSANEQYF. The rearrangement joins TRBV21-1 to TRBJ2-7; TRBD2 was called by the table and not checked on the DNA. TRBV21-1 is labeled a pseudogene. This CDR3 is 13 amino acids long.

The V call is TRBV5-1, the J call TRBJ2-1, with no clear D. The CDR3 has 12 amino acids. V lost 1 base to trimming and J lost 7 bases, with 6 bases between them. The germline CDR1 and CDR2 sequences are SGHRS and YFSETQ. This chain's CDR3 is CASSLHFNEQFF. CDR3 in DNA: TGCGCCAGCAGCTTGCATTTTAATGAGCAGTTCTTC.

This clone was seen once. V is TRBV7-2 and J is TRBJ2-5, with D hard to call. Trimming stripped 3 bases from V and 4 bases from J, with 9 bases between. The length of the CDR3 is 13 residues. CDR1 and CDR2 (germline): SGHTA, FQGNSA. The CDR3 sequence: CASSFLEGETQYF. The CDR3 bases are TGTGCCAGCAGCTTTCTAGAAGGAGAGACCCAGTACTTC.

The CDR3 DNA reads as TGTGCCAGCAGTGCCGCCAGGACCCAGTACTTC. This translates into CASSAARTQYF. The rearrangement links TRBV6-2 or TRBV6-3 to TRBJ2-5; D unclear. CDR3 size: 11 residues. Germline loops: CDR1 MNHEY, CDR2 SVGEGT. Trimming removed 5 bases at V and 7 bases at J, with 8 bases between.

This chain uses TRBV9 with TRBJ1-3, with 9 bases fitting TRBD1. This CDR3 is 18 amino acids long. Trimming took 3 bases from V and 0 from J; bases not matched to a gene: 10. Germline V CDR1 and CDR2: SGDLS, YYNGEE. CDR3 in amino acids: CASSAEGQGLLSGNTIYF. The CDR3 nucleotides read TGTGCCAGCAGCGCCGAGGGACAGGGACTTCTCTCTGGAAACACCATATATTTT.

The V gene is TRBV7-3, the J gene TRBJ2-1, with D unclear. There are 13 residues in the CDR3. The germline V and J ends were trimmed by 0 bases and 5 bases, with 5 bases remaining between them. Germline V gene lookup returns CDR1 SGHTA and CDR2 FQGTGA. In DNA form, the CDR3 reads TGTGCCAGCAGCTTAACGAGAGACAATGAGCAGTTCTTC. Encoded protein: CASSLTRDNEQFF. Variable domain in full (rest from reference TRBV7-3 and TRBJ2-1): GAGVSQTPSNKVTEKGKYVELRCDPISGHTALYWYRQSLGQGPEFLIYFQGTGAADDSGLPNDRFFAVRPEGSVSTLKIQRTERGDSAVYLCASSLTRDNEQFFGPGTRLTVL.

In the case of this clone: The sample carries other DNA sequences with the same CDR3. The CDR3 sequence is CASSLGANEQFF. For the CDR3, the DNA is TGCGCCAGCAGCTTGGGGGCGAATGAGCAGTTCTTC. This sequence joins TRBV5-1 and TRBJ2-1; D unresolved. CDR3 length: 12 residues. Germline V gives CDR1 SGHRS, CDR2 YFSETQ. V was shortened by 0 bases and J by 7 bases, with 5 bases between the two germline ends.

CDR3 nucleotides: TGTGCCAGCAGCTTCGGTTCCGGGGAGACCCAGTACTTC. Encoded protein: CASSFGSGETQYF. This rearrangement joins TRBV11-3 to TRBJ2-5, with no clear D. Between the trimmed V and J ends, which lost 3 bases and 5 bases, there was a span of 10 bases. The CDR3 extends over 13 amino acids. Germline assignment: CDR1 SGHNT and CDR2 YENEEA. Full variable domain (rest looked up from reference TRBV11-3 and TRBJ2-5): EAGVVQSPRYKIIEKKQPVAFWCNPISGHNTLYWYLQNLGQGPELLIRYENEEAVDDSQLPKDRFSAERLKGVDSTLKIQPAELGDSAVYLCASSFGSGETQYFGPGTRLLVL.

The chain uses TRBV2 and TRBJ2-7, with 9 bases that match TRBD1. This CDR3 comprises 14 residues. J was trimmed by 2 bases and V by 8 bases; bases with no gene match: 7. CDR1 and CDR2 (germline): SNHLY, FYNNEI. CDR3 sequence: CASGGGTGTYEQYF. For the CDR3, the DNA is TGTGCCAGCGGCGGTGGGACAGGGACCTACGAGCAGTACTTC.

The chain links TRBV5-1 to TRBJ2-1, with 10 bases lining up with TRBD1. The CDR3 sequence is 16 residues long. Per germline, CDR1 SGHRS and CDR2 YFSETQ. V shed 1 base, J shed 5 bases, and the junction held 6 bases outside the gene matches. The CDR3 nucleotides read TGCGCCAGCAGCTTGCCCGGGACAGGGGCTAACAATGAGCAGTTCTTC. It encodes CASSLPGTGANNEQFF.